This TCR beta chain emerged from a study of blood T cell repertoires in COVID-19 (dated by TCRdb to the early 2020s). Some background on the complete study: The collaborator samples originated in the United States, Italy and Spain and spanned the acute and convalescent phases of COVID-19. The prospective study material was composed of cDNA or gDNA derived from T cells, B-cell-depleted T cells, or PBMCs. Subjects who had been exposed to COVID-19, were actively infected with it, or had recovered from it provided the deeply sampled blood TCRbeta repertoires that made up the dataset. The repertoires were released in a freely available public database meant as a resource for research on the immune response to SARS-CoV-2. The samples were drawn from the first 160 participants of the ongoing ImmuneRACE study and from over 950 subjects provided by 6 global collaborators. The sample metadata nearly always contained a de-identified subject ID, COVID-19 status, age in years and sex. Where available, HLA class I and class II types were taken from metadata supplied by the sample provider and were not determined by assay-based typing. Overall study results and their limits: The amount of clinical and demographic metadata varied by source and participant and was provided uncurated.

TCRbeta CDR3 regions were amplified from genomic DNA by means of the immunoSEQ Assay, a bias-controlled multiplex PCR. The original methods were these. Nucleated cell counts per sample were estimated from amplification of reference gene primers within the assay. Sequence reads were collapsed and filtered to measure the absolute abundance of every unique TCRbeta CDR3 rearrangement. For each sample, productive Simpson clonality was calculated as the square root of Simpson's diversity index over productive rearrangements. The clones in this table, taken by TCRdb from immuneACCESS, are in-frame only. Not every clone is retained; where verified, under half of the shortfall comes from an unresolved V gene, and the cause of the rest is unknown. V, J and clone size reflect that table, while D and trimming were determined from the DNA. The sample yields about 26,000 clones; 85% to 90% were counted once. The ten largest clones add up to 10% to 12% of the sample.

Collaborating institutions collected whole blood in K2EDTA tubes following their own protocols. For TCRbeta analysis, collaborator samples were shipped as frozen whole blood, as isolated PBMCs, or as DNA extracted from either sample type. Concerning this clone itself: The specificity of this receptor is unknown. No base qualities exist here, and no much larger clone lies one base off it.

Sequenced input: peripheral blood. This sequence was found in a man in his 70s with acute or convalescent COVID-19.

The DNA reads TGTGCCAGCAGCCAGGACATGAACACTGAAGCTTTCTTT. Translated, this is CASSQDMNTEAFF. The sequence links TRBV7-2 to TRBJ1-1; TRBD1 is a possible D gene, resting on 5 matching bases. Per the germline V gene, SGHTA is the CDR1 and FQGNSA is the CDR2. Between the V and J ends, shortened by 5 bases and 0 bases respectively, the junction contains 7 bases. The CDR3 runs 13 residues from the cysteine to the phenylalanine. Only CDR3 DNA remains: 39 bases, in frame from the first base.